This T cell receptor (beta chain) was observed in a study of blood T cell repertoires in COVID-19. About the research overall: Donors in the United States, Italy and Spain gave samples during acute or convalescent COVID-19. T cells, B-cell-depleted T cells, or PBMCs supplied cDNA or gDNA.

Germline CDR1 KGHSH, CDR2 LQKENI. The CDR3 is 15 residues long. Trimming took 0 bases from V and 2 from J, leaving 10 bases between them. Study processing details: Counts of nucleated cells, estimated from reference gene primer amplification, were obtained. Repertoires were generated with immunoSEQ multiplex PCR, while TCRdb's copy carries only in-frame clones and drops some. The DNA was the basis for D and trimming; V, J and clone size are from that table. In the table there are about 29,000 clones, roughly nine tenths of which are singletons. The receptor comes from a human donor with active COVID-19. The donor label of this sample is uncertain. The sequencing sample was made of peripheral blood. The chain carries TRBV18 and TRBJ1-1; no clear D. In DNA form, the CDR3 reads TGTGCCAGCTCACCACCGTCGACAATTAACACTGAAGCTTTCTTT. This codes for CASSPPSTINTEAFF.